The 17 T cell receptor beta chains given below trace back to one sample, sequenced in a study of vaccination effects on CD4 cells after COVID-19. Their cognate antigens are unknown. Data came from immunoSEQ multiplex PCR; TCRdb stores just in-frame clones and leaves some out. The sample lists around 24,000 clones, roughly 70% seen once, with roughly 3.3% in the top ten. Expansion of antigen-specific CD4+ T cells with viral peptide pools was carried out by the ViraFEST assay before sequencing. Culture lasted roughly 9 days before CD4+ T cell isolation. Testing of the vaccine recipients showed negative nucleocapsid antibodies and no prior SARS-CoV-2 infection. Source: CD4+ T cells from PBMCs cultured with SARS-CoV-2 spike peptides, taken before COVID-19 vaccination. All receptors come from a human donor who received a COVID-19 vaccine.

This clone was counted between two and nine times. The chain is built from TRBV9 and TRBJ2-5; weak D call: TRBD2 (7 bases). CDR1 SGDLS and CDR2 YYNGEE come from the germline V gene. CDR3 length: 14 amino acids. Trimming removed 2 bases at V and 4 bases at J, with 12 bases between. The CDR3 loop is CASSVRGPGETQYF. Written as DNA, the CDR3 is TGTGCCAGCAGCGTGCGGGGGCCGGGAGAGACCCAGTACTTC. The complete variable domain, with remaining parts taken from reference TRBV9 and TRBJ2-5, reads DSGVTQTPKHLITATGQRVTLRCSPRSGDLSVYWYQQSLDQGLQFLIQYYNGEERAKGNILERFSAQQFPDLHSELNLSSLELGDSALYFCASSVRGPGETQYFGPGTRLLVL.

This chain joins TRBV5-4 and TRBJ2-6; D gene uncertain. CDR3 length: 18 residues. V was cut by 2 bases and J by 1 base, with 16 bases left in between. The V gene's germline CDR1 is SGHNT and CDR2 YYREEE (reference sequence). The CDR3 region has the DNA TGTGCCAGCAGCTTCCCCGGGCCATCCTTATCTGGGGCCAACGTCCTGACTTTC. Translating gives CASSFPGPSLSGANVLTF.

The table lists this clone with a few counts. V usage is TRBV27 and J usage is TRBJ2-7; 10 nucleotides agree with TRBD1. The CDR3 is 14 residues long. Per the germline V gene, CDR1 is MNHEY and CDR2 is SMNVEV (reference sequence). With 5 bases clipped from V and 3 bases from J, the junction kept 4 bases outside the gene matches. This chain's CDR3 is CASSTRTGGYEQYF. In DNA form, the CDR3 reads TGTGCCAGCAGTACCCGGACAGGGGGCTACGAGCAGTACTTC.

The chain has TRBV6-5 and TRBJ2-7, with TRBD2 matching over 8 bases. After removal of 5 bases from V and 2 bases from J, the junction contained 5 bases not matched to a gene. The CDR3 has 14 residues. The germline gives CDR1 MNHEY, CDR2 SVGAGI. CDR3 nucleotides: TGTGCCAGCAGTCCACAAGCGGGGGCCTACGAGCAGTACTTC. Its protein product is CASSPQAGAYEQYF.

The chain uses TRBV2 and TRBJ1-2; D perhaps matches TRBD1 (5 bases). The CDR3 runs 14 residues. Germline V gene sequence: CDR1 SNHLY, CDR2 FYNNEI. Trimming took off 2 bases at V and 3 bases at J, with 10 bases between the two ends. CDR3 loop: CASSESQGYYGYTF. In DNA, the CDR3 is TGTGCCAGCAGTGAAAGTCAGGGTTACTATGGCTACACCTTC.

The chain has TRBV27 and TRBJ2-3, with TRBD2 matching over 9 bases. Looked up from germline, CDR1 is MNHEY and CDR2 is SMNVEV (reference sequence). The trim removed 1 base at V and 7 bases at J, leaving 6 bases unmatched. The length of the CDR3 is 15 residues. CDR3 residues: CASSLLGRGGNTQYF. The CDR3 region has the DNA TGTGCCAGCAGTTTATTAGGGCGGGGGGGGAATACGCAGTATTTT.

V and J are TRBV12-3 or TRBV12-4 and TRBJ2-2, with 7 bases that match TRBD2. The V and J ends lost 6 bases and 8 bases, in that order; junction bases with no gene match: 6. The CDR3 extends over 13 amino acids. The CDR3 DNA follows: TGTGCCAGCAGCGCGGGGGAGCGGGGGGAGCTGTTTTTT. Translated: CASSAGERGELFF.

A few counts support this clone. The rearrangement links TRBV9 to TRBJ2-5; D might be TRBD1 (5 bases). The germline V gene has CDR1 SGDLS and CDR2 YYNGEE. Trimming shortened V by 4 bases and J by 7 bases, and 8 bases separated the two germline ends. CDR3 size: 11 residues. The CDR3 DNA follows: TGTGCCAGCAGCCCCCAGGGGACCCAGTACTTC. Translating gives CASSPQGTQYF.

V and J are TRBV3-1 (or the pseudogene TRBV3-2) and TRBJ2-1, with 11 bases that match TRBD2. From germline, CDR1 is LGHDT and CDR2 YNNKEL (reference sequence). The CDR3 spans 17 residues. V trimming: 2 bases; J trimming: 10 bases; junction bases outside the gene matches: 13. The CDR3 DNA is TGTGCCAGCAGCCAACTATCTGGGCTAGCGGGAGGAGGGGAGCAGTTCTTC. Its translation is CASSQLSGLAGGGEQFF.

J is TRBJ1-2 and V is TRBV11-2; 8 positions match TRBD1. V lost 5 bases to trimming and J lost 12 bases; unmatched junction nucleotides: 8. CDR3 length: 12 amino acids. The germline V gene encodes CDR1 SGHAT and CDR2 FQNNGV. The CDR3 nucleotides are TGTGCCAGCAGCCCGGACAGGGATGGGAACACCTTC. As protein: CASSPDRDGNTF. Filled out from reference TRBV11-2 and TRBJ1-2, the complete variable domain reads EAGVAQSPRYKIIEKRQSVAFWCNPISGHATLYWYQQILGQGPKLLIQFQNNGVVDDSQLPKDRFSAERLKGVDSTLKIQPAKLEDSAVYLCASSPDRDGNTFGSGTRLTVV.

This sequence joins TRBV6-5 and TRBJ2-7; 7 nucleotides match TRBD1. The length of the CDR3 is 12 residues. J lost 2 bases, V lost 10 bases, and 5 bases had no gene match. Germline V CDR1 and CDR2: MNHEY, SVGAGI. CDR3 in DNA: TGTGCCACTAGGGACAGAACCTACGAGCAGTACTTC. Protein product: CATRDRTYEQYF.

The CDR3, as DNA: TGTGCCAGCAGCCTCCGATCGGACAGGGGGGGTGGGAACGAGCAGTACTTC. Translated: CASSLRSDRGGGNEQYF. V gene TRBV3-1 (or the pseudogene TRBV3-2) combines with J gene TRBJ2-7; 10 bases align to TRBD1. The CDR3 contains 17 residues. The germline CDR1 and CDR2 sequences are LGHDT and YNNKEL (reference sequence). With 4 bases clipped from V and 5 bases from J, the junction kept 14 bases outside the gene matches.

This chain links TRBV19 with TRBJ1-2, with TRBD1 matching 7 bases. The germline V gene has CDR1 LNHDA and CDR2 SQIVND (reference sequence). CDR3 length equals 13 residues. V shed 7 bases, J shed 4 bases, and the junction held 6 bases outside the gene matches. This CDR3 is CASNSGGSYGYTF. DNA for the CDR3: TGTGCCAGTAATTCAGGGGGTAGCTATGGCTACACCTTC.

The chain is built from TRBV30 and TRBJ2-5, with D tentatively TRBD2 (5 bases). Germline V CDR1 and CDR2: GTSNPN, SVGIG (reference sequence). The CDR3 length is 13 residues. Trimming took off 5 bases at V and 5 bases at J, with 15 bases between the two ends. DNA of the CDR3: TGTGCCTGGGGCGGGTCCCCCGCGGAGACCCAGTACTTC. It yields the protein CAWGGSPAETQYF.

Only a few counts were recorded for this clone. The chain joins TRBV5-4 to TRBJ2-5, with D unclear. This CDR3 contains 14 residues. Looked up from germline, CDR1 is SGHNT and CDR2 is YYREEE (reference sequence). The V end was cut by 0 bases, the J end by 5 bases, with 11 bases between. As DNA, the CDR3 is TGTGCCAGCAGCTTGGGGCTGAGAAGGGAGACCCAGTACTTC. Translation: CASSLGLRRETQYF.

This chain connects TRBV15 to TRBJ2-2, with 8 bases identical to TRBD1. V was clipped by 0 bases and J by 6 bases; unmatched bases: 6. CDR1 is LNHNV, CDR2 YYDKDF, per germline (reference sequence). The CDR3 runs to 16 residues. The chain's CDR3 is CATSRDRAGGSGELFF. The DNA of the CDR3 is TGTGCCACCAGCAGAGATCGGGCAGGGGGCTCCGGGGAGCTGTTTTTT.

CDR3 in amino acids: CASSLRGRGLSRGTEAFF. The CDR3 nucleotides are TGTGCCAGCAGCTTAAGGGGCAGGGGGCTGAGCCGTGGCACTGAAGCTTTCTTT. The V and J genes are TRBV11-2 and TRBJ1-1; 8 bases align to TRBD1. This CDR3 spans 18 amino acids. Germline trimming cut 2 bases from V and 4 bases from J; bases unmatched to any gene: 15. CDR1 is SGHAT and CDR2 is FQNNGV in the germline V gene.